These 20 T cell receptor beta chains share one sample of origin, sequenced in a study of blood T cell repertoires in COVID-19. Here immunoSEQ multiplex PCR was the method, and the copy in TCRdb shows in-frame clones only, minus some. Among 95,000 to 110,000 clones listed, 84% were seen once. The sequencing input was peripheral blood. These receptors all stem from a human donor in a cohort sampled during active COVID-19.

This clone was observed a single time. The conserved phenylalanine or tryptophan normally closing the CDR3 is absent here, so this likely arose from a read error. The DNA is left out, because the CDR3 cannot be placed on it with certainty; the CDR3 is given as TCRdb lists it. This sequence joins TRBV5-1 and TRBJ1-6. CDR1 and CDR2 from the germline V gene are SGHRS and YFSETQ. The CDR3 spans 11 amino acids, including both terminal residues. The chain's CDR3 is CASSFISESPV.

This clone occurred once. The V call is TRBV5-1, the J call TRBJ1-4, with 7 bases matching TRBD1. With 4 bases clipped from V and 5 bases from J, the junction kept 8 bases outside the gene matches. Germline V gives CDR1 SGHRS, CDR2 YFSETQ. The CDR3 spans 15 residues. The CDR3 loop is CASSPQQGSNEKLFF. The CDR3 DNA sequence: TGCGCCAGCAGCCCCCAACAGGGGTCAAATGAAAAACTGTTTTTT.

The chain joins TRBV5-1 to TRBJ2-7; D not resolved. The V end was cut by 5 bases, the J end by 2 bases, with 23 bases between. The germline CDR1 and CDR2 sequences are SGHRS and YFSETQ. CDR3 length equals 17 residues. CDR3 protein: CASRPGRVAVTPYEQYF. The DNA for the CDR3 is TGCGCCAGCAGGCCCGGCCGGGTGGCAGTAACCCCCTACGAGCAGTACTTC.

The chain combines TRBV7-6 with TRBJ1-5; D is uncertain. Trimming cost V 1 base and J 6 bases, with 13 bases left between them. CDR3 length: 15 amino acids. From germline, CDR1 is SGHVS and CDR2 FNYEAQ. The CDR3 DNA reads TGTGCCAGCAGCTTAGGCGCGGATCGGAGTCAGCCCCAGCATTTT. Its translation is CASSLGADRSQPQHF.

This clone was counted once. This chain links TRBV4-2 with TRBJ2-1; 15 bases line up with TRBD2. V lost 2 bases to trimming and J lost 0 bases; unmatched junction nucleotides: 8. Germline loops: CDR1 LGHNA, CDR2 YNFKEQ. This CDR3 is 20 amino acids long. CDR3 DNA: TGTGCCAGCAGCCAACCGCCCGGACTAGCGGGGGGGAGCTCCTACAATGAGCAGTTCTTC. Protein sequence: CASSQPPGLAGGSSYNEQFF.

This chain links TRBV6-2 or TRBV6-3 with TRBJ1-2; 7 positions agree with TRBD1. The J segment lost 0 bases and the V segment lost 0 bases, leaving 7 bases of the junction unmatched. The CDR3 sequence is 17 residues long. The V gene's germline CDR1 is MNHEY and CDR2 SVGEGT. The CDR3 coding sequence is TGTGCCAGCAGTTACTCCAGGGACGGACAGGCTAACTATGGCTACACCTTC. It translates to CASSYSRDGQANYGYTF.

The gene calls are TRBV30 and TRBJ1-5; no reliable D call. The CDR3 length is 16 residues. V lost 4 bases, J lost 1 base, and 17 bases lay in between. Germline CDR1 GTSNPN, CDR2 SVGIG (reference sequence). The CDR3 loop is CAWNPGDLPSNQPQHF. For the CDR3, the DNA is TGTGCCTGGAATCCAGGCGACCTCCCGAGCAATCAGCCCCAGCATTTT.

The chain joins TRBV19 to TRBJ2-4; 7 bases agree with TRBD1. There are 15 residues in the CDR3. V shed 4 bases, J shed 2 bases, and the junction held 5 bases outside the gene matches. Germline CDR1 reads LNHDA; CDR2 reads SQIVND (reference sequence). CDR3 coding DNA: TGTGCCAGTAGTACCCCGACAGGGACCAAAAACATTCAGTACTTC. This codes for CASSTPTGTKNIQYF.

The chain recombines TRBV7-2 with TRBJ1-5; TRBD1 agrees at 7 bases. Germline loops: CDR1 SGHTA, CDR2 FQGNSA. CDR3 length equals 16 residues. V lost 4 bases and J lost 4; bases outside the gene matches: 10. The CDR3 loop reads CASSSGNRGGNQPQHF. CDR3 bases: TGTGCCAGCAGCTCCGGCAACAGGGGAGGAAATCAGCCCCAGCATTTT.

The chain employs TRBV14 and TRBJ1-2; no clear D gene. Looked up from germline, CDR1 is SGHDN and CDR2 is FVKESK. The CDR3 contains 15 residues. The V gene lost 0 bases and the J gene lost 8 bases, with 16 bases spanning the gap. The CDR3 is CASSQDQSPVSGYTF. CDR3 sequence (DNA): TGTGCCAGCAGCCAAGATCAGTCGCCCGTTTCGGGCTACACCTTC. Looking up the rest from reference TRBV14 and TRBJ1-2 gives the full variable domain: EAGVTQFPSHSVIEKGQTVTLRCDPISGHDNLYWYRRVMGKEIKFLLHFVKESKQDESGMPNNRFLAERTGGTYSTLKVQPAELEDSGVYFCASSQDQSPVSGYTFGSGTRLTVV.

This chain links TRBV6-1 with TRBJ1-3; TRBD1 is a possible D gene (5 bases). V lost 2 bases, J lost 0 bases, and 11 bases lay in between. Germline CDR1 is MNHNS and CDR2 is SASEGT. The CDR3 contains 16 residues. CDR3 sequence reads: CASSERRVTSGNTIYF. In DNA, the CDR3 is TGTGCCAGCAGTGAACGCAGGGTGACCTCTGGAAACACCATATATTTT.

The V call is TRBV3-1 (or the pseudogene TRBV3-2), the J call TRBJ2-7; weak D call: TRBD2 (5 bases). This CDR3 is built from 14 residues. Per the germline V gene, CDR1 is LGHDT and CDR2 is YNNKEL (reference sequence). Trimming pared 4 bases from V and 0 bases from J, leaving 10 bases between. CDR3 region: CASSRPGNSYEQYF. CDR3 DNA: TGTGCCAGCAGCCGACCGGGAAACTCCTACGAGCAGTACTTC.

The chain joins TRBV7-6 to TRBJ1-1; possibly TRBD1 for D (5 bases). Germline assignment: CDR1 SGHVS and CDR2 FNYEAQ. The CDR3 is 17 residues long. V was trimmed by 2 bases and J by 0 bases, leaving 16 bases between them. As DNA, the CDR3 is TGTGCCAGCAGCTTAAATTTCGGGGGGATCATGAACACTGAAGCTTTCTTT. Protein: CASSLNFGGIMNTEAFF.

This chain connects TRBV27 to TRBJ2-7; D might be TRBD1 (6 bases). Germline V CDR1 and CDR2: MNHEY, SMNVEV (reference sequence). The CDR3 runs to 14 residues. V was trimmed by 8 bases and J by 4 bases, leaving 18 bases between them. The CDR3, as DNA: TGTGCCAGCGCCGACCACGACAGGAGATACGAGCAGTACTTC. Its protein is CASADHDRRYEQYF.

The CDR3 sequence: CASSLAGMEETQYF. The CDR3 DNA sequence: TGTGCCAGCTCACTAGCGGGGATGGAAGAGACCCAGTACTTC. The rearrangement links TRBV18 to TRBJ2-5, with TRBD2 matching over 8 bases. The trim removed 4 bases at V and 3 bases at J, leaving 4 bases unmatched. The CDR3 is 14 residues long. Germline CDR1 KGHSH, CDR2 LQKENI.

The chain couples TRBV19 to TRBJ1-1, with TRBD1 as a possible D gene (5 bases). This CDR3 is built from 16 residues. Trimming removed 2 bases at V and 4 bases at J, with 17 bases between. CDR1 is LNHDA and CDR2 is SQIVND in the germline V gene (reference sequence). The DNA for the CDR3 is TGTGCCAGTAGTATAACAGGCGTCGCGTCGGGCACTGAAGCTTTCTTT. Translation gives CASSITGVASGTEAFF. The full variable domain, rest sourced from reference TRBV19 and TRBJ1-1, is DGGITQSPKYLFRKEGQNVTLSCEQNLNHDAMYWYRQDPGQGLRLIYYSQIVNDFQKGDIAEGYSVSREKKESFPLTVTSAQKNPTAFYLCASSITGVASGTEAFFGQGTRLTVV.

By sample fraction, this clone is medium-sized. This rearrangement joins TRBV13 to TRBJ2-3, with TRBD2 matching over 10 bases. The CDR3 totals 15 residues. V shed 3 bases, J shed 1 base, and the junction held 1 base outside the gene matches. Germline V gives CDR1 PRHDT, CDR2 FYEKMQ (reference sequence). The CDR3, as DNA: TGTGCCAGCAGCTTTCTAGCGGGGGGCACAGATACGCAGTATTTT. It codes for CASSFLAGGTDTQYF.

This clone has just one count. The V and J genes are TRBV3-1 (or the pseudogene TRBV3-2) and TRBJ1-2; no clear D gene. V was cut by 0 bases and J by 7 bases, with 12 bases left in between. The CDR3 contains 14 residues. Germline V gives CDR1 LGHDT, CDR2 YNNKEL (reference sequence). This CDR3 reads CASSQDRREGGYTF. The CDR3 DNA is TGTGCCAGCAGCCAAGATAGGAGGGAAGGTGGCTACACCTTC.

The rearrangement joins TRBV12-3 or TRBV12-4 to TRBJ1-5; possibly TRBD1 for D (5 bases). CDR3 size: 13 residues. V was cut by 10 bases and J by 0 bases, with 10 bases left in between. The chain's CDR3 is CATRQNSNQPQHF. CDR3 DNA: TGTGCCACCCGACAGAATAGCAATCAGCCCCAGCATTTT.

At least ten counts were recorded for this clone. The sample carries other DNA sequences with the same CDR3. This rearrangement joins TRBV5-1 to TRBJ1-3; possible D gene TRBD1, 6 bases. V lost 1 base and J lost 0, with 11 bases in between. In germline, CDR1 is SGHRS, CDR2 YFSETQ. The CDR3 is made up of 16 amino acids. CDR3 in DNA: TGCGCCAGCAGCTTGCTGGGGGCGAGCTCTGGAAACACCATATATTTT. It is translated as CASSLLGASSGNTIYF. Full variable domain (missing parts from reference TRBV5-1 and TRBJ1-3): KAGVTQTPRYLIKTRGQQVTLSCSPISGHRSVSWYQQTPGQGLQFLFEYFSETQRNKGNFPGRFSGRQFSNSRSEMNVSTLELGDSALYLCASSLLGASSGNTIYFGEGSWLTVV.